Below, 26 T cell receptor beta chains from the same sample are listed, as sequenced in a study of high-grade serous ovarian cancer treatment subgroups. Profiled with immunoSEQ multiplex PCR; TCRdb holds only in-frame clones, not every one. The sample has 2,000 to 2,500 clones, over 75% seen once. Tumor samples were taken before definitive surgery or chemotherapy. Input material: tumor tissue. These receptors were taken from a human donor with high-grade serous ovarian cancer.

The J gene is TRBJ2-2, the V gene TRBV6-6; D is ambiguous. In germline, CDR1 is MNHNY, CDR2 SVGAGI (reference sequence). The CDR3 consists of 14 residues. V was pared by 7 bases and J by 6 bases, with 15 bases between. CDR3 sequence (DNA): TGTGCCAGCAAACCGGACCTAGGACCCGGGGAGCTGTTTTTT. The encoded protein is CASKPDLGPGELFF.

The J gene is TRBJ1-2, the V gene TRBV28; D not certain. The CDR3 has 13 residues. Germline V gives CDR1 MDHEN, CDR2 SYDVKM. V was pared by 2 bases and J by 5 bases, with 9 bases between. The CDR3: CASSLPGLYGYTF. CDR3 coding DNA: TGTGCCAGCAGTTTACCCGGACTATATGGCTACACCTTC.

The genes are TRBV19 and TRBJ2-5; 8 bases fit TRBD2. Matching the DNA end better, TRBJ2-7 makes the J call doubtful. The CDR3 runs 14 residues. Germline V gene lookup returns CDR1 LNHDA and CDR2 SQIVND (reference sequence). CDR3 bases: TGTGCCAGTAGTATCACTAGCGGTCCCTACGAGCAGTACTTC. Translated, it gives CASSITSGPYEQYF.

V and J are TRBV7-2 and TRBJ2-7; TRBD2 agrees at 12 bases. The CDR3 has 16 amino acids. With 5 bases clipped from V and 3 bases from J, the junction kept 8 bases outside the gene matches. Germline V gives CDR1 SGHTA, CDR2 FQGNSA. The CDR3 spells CASSLGRTSGIYEQYF. DNA of the CDR3: TGTGCCAGCAGCCTGGGTCGGACTAGCGGGATCTACGAGCAGTACTTC.

This chain connects TRBV7-8 to TRBJ2-5; D may correspond to TRBD1 or TRBD2 (6 bases each). The germline V gene encodes CDR1 SGHVS and CDR2 FQNEAQ. Trimming left V 2 bases short and J 5 bases short, with 12 bases between. The CDR3 is 14 amino acids. The CDR3, as DNA: TGTGCCAGCAGCTTACGGGGGCGCGGGGAGACCCAGTACTTC. Translation: CASSLRGRGETQYF. Full variable domain (outside the CDR3, taken from reference TRBV7-8 and TRBJ2-5): GAGVSQSPRYKVAKRGQDVALRCDPISGHVSLFWYQQALGQGPEFLTYFQNEAQLDKSGLPSDRFFAERPEGSVSTLKIQRTQQEDSAVYLCASSLRGRGETQYFGPGTRLLVL.

This clone was seen just once. The rearrangement joins TRBV9 to TRBJ1-1, with D possibly being TRBD1 (6 bases). The CDR3 consists of 14 residues. The germline V and J ends were trimmed by 0 bases and 5 bases, with 11 bases remaining between them. Germline V gene sequence: CDR1 SGDLS, CDR2 YYNGEE. For the CDR3, the DNA is TGTGCCAGCAGCGTAGCAACAGGGAGTACTGAAGCTTTCTTT. Translating gives CASSVATGSTEAFF.

The rearrangement links TRBV2 to TRBJ2-3, with 8 nucleotides matching TRBD1. The CDR3 spans 16 residues. Trimming cost V 3 bases and J 2 bases; bases outside gene matches: 7. Germline assignment: CDR1 SNHLY and CDR2 FYNNEI. The CDR3 sequence: CASSDFLQGDTDTQYF. The CDR3 DNA reads as TGTGCCAGCAGTGATTTCTTACAGGGGGACACAGATACGCAGTATTTT.

This clone showed up just once. This chain links TRBV19 with TRBJ1-2; D is undetermined. CDR3 length equals 12 residues. Trimming pared 3 bases from V and 3 bases from J, leaving 5 bases between. From germline, CDR1 is LNHDA and CDR2 SQIVND (reference sequence). CDR3 loop: CASSIGDYGYTF. The CDR3 DNA follows: TGTGCCAGTAGTATCGGGGACTATGGCTACACCTTC. Combining the CDR3 with reference TRBV19 and TRBJ1-2 gives the whole variable domain DGGITQSPKYLFRKEGQNVTLSCEQNLNHDAMYWYRQDPGQGLRLIYYSQIVNDFQKGDIAEGYSVSREKKESFPLTVTSAQKNPTAFYLCASSIGDYGYTFGSGTRLTVV.

This clone was recorded once. The chain is built from TRBV18 and TRBJ2-3, with TRBD1 identical over 7 bases. The V gene end was trimmed by 5 bases and the J gene end by 5 bases; junction bases not matched to a gene: 4. The CDR3 is 13 amino acids. Germline values: CDR1 KGHSH, CDR2 LQKENI. CDR3 coding DNA: TGTGCCAGCTCATCCGGACAGGAAGATACGCAGTATTTT. This encodes CASSSGQEDTQYF. The variable domain in full, completed from reference TRBV18 and TRBJ2-3, reads NAGVMQNPRHLVRRRGQEARLRCSPMKGHSHVYWYRQLPEEGLKFMVYLQKENIIDESGMPKERFSAEFPKEGPSILRIQQVVRGDSAAYFCASSSGQEDTQYFGPGTRLTVL.

This clone was found once. The chain combines TRBV7-3 with TRBJ2-1; no definite D call. Trimming took off 5 bases at V and 8 bases at J, with 13 bases between the two ends. Germline CDR1 is SGHTA and CDR2 is FQGTGA. This CDR3 spans 13 amino acids. CDR3 in DNA: TGTGCCAGCAGCCCAGTTTTTGGGGATGAGCAGTTCTTC. It encodes CASSPVFGDEQFF.

This chain uses TRBV7-2 with TRBJ2-7; 8 bases are a match to TRBD2. CDR1 and CDR2 (germline): SGHTA, FQGNSA. This CDR3 region has 15 residues. With 3 bases clipped from V and 2 bases from J, the junction kept 6 bases outside the gene matches. This chain's CDR3 is CASSLAGGPTYEQYF. The CDR3 DNA is TGTGCCAGCAGCTTGGCGGGAGGCCCTACCTACGAGCAGTACTTC.

This clone was found a few times. This chain links TRBV12-5 with TRBJ2-2; 8 positions match TRBD1. The CDR3 is 16 residues long. Unmatched junction bases numbered 8, after V lost 4 bases and J lost 4 bases. CDR1 and CDR2 from the germline V gene are LGHNT and FRNRAP. The CDR3 loop reads CASGSPGQGLTGELFF. The CDR3 DNA follows: TGTGCTAGTGGTTCCCCTGGACAGGGCCTCACCGGGGAGCTGTTTTTT.

A note on this clone: Other DNA sequences from this sample encode an identical CDR3 as well. The gene calls are TRBV7-2 and TRBJ2-5; weak D call: TRBD2 (6 bases). Germline V gene lookup returns CDR1 SGHTA and CDR2 FQGNSA. V shed 0 bases and J shed 4 bases, with 6 bases lying between them. CDR3 size: 13 residues. DNA for the CDR3: TGTGCCAGCAGCTTAGCCGGGGGAGAGACCCAGTACTTC. Translated, it gives CASSLAGGETQYF.

The rearrangement uses TRBV7-2 and TRBJ2-2; tentative D call: TRBD1 (7 bases). Germline V gene data show CDR1 as SGHTA and CDR2 as FQGNSA. CDR3 size: 14 residues. V was cut by 5 bases and J by 7 bases, with 14 bases left in between. CDR3: CASSRRQGGGELFF. The CDR3 region has the DNA TGTGCCAGCAGCCGGCGACAGGGAGGCGGGGAGCTGTTTTTT.

The chain has TRBV6-5 and TRBJ2-7, with 9 bases that match TRBD1. This CDR3 region has 15 residues. CDR1 is MNHEY, CDR2 SVGAGI, per germline. The junction had 10 bases not matched to a gene; V was cut back by 5 bases and J by 5 bases. In DNA, the CDR3 is TGTGCCAGCAGTAAAAAACAGGGGGCAGTAAACGAGCAGTACTTC. Protein: CASSKKQGAVNEQYF.

V usage is TRBV5-1 and J usage is TRBJ2-7; 11 bases agree with TRBD2. Unmatched junction bases numbered 7, after V lost 8 bases and J lost 6 bases. The CDR3 spans 13 residues. CDR1 is SGHRS and CDR2 is YFSETQ in the germline V gene. The CDR3, as DNA: TGCGCCAGTCAGACTAGCGGGGAAACCGAGCAGTACTTC. Its protein product is CASQTSGETEQYF.

This clone was seen once. The CDR3 reads CASSITPGRSGNTIYF. CDR3 nucleotides: TGTGCCAGTAGTATAACTCCAGGGCGGTCTGGAAACACCATATATTTT. This chain uses TRBV19 with TRBJ1-3; possibly TRBD1 for D (5 bases). Trimming removed 2 bases from V and 1 base from J, with 12 bases in between. CDR1 is LNHDA and CDR2 is SQIVND in the germline V gene (reference sequence). This CDR3 is 16 amino acids long.

The table lists this clone with a count of one. The J gene is TRBJ2-7, the V gene TRBV12-5; D may match TRBD1 or TRBD2 (6 bases each). The V gene's germline CDR1 is LGHNT and CDR2 FRNRAP. Trimming pared 1 base from V and 1 base from J, leaving 17 bases between. The CDR3 consists of 17 residues. CDR3 loop: CASGLAPGGGTSYEQYF. As DNA, the CDR3 is TGTGCTAGTGGTTTGGCCCCTGGGGGCGGGACTTCCTACGAGCAGTACTTC.

V and J are TRBV19 and TRBJ2-3, with 8 bases aligning to TRBD1. Trimming removed 5 bases from V and 0 bases from J; junction bases left unmatched: 4. CDR3 length equals 15 residues. Per the germline V gene, CDR1 is LNHDA and CDR2 is SQIVND (reference sequence). The chain's CDR3 is CASSVQGGSTDTQYF. The CDR3, as DNA: TGTGCCAGTAGTGTACAGGGGGGTAGCACAGATACGCAGTATTTT.

The chain is built from TRBV27 and TRBJ1-2, with 8 positions matching TRBD1. CDR1 and CDR2 from the germline V gene are MNHEY and SMNVEV (reference sequence). This CDR3 comprises 17 residues. The V segment lost 4 bases and the J segment 4 bases; nucleotides outside the gene matches: 14. The CDR3 region has the DNA TGTGCCAGCAGTTATACGTGGACAGGGCAGTATAGCTATGGCTACACCTTC. Its protein product is CASSYTWTGQYSYGYTF.

This clone was observed a single time. The chain links TRBV19 to TRBJ2-1, with D uncertain. The germline V gene encodes CDR1 LNHDA and CDR2 SQIVND (reference sequence). This CDR3 has 14 residues. Trimming removed 5 bases from V and 3 bases from J, with 11 bases in between. The CDR3 reads CASSPLRYYNEQFF. The CDR3 DNA sequence: TGTGCCAGTAGTCCTCTGAGGTACTACAATGAGCAGTTCTTC.

The V and J genes are TRBV19 and TRBJ2-2; 8 bases are a match to TRBD1. CDR1 is LNHDA and CDR2 is SQIVND in the germline V gene (reference sequence). The CDR3 is 14 residues long. V trimming: 6 bases; J trimming: 6 bases; junction bases outside the gene matches: 6. CDR3 nucleotides: TGTGCCAGTAGACAGGGGGAGACGGCCGGGGAGCTGTTTTTT. Its translation: CASRQGETAGELFF.

The V and J genes are TRBV11-3 and TRBJ2-7; 9 bases match TRBD1. CDR3 size: 15 residues. The junction had 5 bases not matched to a gene; V was cut back by 5 bases and J by 0 bases. The germline gives CDR1 SGHNT, CDR2 YENEEA. The CDR3 DNA reads as TGTGCCAGCAGCCGGGGACAGGGCGTCTCCTACGAGCAGTACTTC. Residues: CASSRGQGVSYEQYF.

V gene TRBV29-1 combines with J gene TRBJ2-3; maybe TRBD1 (6 bases). V shed 7 bases and J shed 3 bases, with 11 bases lying between them. The CDR3 spans 12 residues. The germline CDR1 and CDR2 sequences are SQVTM and ANQGSEA. The CDR3 bases are TGCAGCGCTAGGGGGATAACAGATACGCAGTATTTT. Encoded protein: CSARGITDTQYF.

This sequence joins TRBV6-4 and TRBJ2-2; D perhaps matches TRBD2 (5 bases). Per germline, CDR1 MRHNA and CDR2 SNTAGT. The CDR3 is 14 residues long. Trimming cost V 0 bases and J 3 bases, with 5 bases left between them. CDR3 sequence reads: CASSDSSDTGELFF. The CDR3 bases are TGTGCCAGCAGTGACTCTAGCGACACCGGGGAGCTGTTTTTT.

This clone occurred a few times. This rearrangement joins TRBV5-1 to TRBJ1-2; 7 bases line up with TRBD1. This CDR3 is built from 14 residues. Germline trimming cut 4 bases from V and 8 bases from J; bases unmatched to any gene: 11. The germline gives CDR1 SGHRS, CDR2 YFSETQ. CDR3 bases: TGCGCCAGCAGCATAGATACAGGGGTGCGAGGCTACACCTTC. Translation gives CASSIDTGVRGYTF.